This passage covers 18 T cell receptor beta chains from one sample sequenced in a study of Graves' ophthalmopathy and Graves' hyperthyroidism. TCR beta CDR3 regions were amplified from RNA transcripts. In the first round, RT-PCR was carried out with HTBI primers, and a multiplex PCR formed the second round. TCRdb re-analysed the multiplex PCR reads in MiXCR, keeping a single row per CDR3 protein. This sample yields about 160,000 distinct CDR3 sequences, of which roughly two fifths are seen a single time; less than 6% belongs to the top ten. Material: peripheral blood. These receptors were obtained from a woman aged 40 to 50 with Graves' ophthalmopathy.

This clonotype was seen many times. V is TRBV5-1 and J is TRBJ2-7; 8 positions agree with TRBD1. The germline V gene encodes CDR1 SGHRS and CDR2 YFSETQ. CDR3 length: 16 residues. Germline trimming cut 1 base from V and 4 bases from J; bases unmatched to any gene: 10. For the CDR3, the DNA is TGCGCCAGCAGCTTGACGCCCCAACAGGGGGGATACGAGCAGTACTTC. Encoded protein: CASSLTPQQGGYEQYF.

The chain joins TRBV12-3 or TRBV12-4 to TRBJ1-6; maybe TRBD1 (5 bases). CDR3 size: 15 residues. V was clipped by 3 bases and J by 6 bases, with 12 bases between them. The CDR3 DNA sequence: TGTGCCAGCAGTTTCCGGCAGGGCTCTAATTCACCCCTCCACTTT. This translates into CASSFRQGSNSPLHF.

The chain carries TRBV6-2 or TRBV6-3 and TRBJ2-7; 9 bases are a match to TRBD2. V lost 2 bases, J lost 0 bases, and 2 bases stayed unmatched. Looked up from germline, CDR1 is MNHEY and CDR2 is SVGEGT. There are 15 residues in the CDR3. This chain's CDR3 is CASSYSGRSSYEQYF. CDR3 nucleotides: TGTGCCAGCAGTTACAGCGGGAGGAGCTCCTACGAGCAGTACTTC.

The chain has TRBV7-3 and TRBJ2-5, with TRBD2 identical over 8 bases. The CDR3 has 15 amino acids. V lost 2 bases, J lost 5 bases, and 7 bases stayed unmatched. CDR1 SGHTA and CDR2 FQGTGA come from the germline V gene. In DNA, the CDR3 is TGTGCCAGCAGCTTAGTCGGGGGGGCAGTGGAGACCCAGTACTTC. Amino acids: CASSLVGGAVETQYF.

This chain links TRBV20-1 with TRBJ2-7, with D possibly being TRBD1 (6 bases). V was clipped by 6 bases and J by 5 bases, with 17 bases between them. CDR3 length: 13 amino acids. The germline CDR1 and CDR2 sequences are DFQATT and SNEGSKA (reference sequence). The CDR3 nucleotides are TGCAGTGCCGAGACAGGCACCGTCGACGAGCAGTACTTC. It specifies CSAETGTVDEQYF.

At least ten counts were recorded for this clonotype. The chain is built from TRBV14 and TRBJ2-7; TRBD2 matches 10 bases. The germline V gene encodes CDR1 SGHDN and CDR2 FVKESK. Trimming cost V 0 bases and J 7 bases; bases outside gene matches: 15. This CDR3 spans 18 amino acids. CDR3: CASSQEKGLAGVVGEQYF. CDR3 coding DNA: TGTGCCAGCAGCCAAGAAAAAGGCCTAGCGGGAGTAGTCGGAGAGCAGTACTTC.

This clonotype was counted at least ten times. The CDR3 region is CASSLAVSGTKETQYF. DNA of the CDR3: TGCGCCAGCAGCCTTGCCGTTAGCGGGACTAAAGAGACCCAGTACTTC. The chain combines TRBV4-3 with TRBJ2-5; 8 bases line up with TRBD2. V shed 4 bases and J 3 bases; nucleotides not matched to a gene: 10. The germline gives CDR1 LGHNA, CDR2 YSLEER. The CDR3 is made up of 16 amino acids.

This clonotype was seen at least ten times. A read error may account for a junction end that differs from germline. CDR3 amino acids: CASSLDRNQPQHF. CDR3 DNA: TGTGCCAGCAGCCTAGACAGAAATCAGCCCCAGCATTTT. The chain uses TRBV11-2 and TRBJ1-5; D possibly corresponds to TRBD1 (5 bases). The CDR3 extends over 13 amino acids. Germline V CDR1 and CDR2: SGHAT, FQNNGV.

This clonotype was counted ten times or more. The chain carries TRBV19 and TRBJ1-2; D is unresolved. V lost 2 bases, J lost 6 bases, and 13 bases lay in between. The CDR3 is made up of 14 amino acids. The germline CDR1 and CDR2 sequences are LNHDA and SQIVND (reference sequence). CDR3 DNA sequence: TGTGCCAGTAGTATAACGGCGGGAGAGGATGGCTACACCTTC. Translating gives CASSITAGEDGYTF.

Here the CDR3 reads CASRYGQDHAETQYF. The CDR3 DNA follows: TGTGCCAGCAGGTACGGACAGGACCATGCGGAGACCCAGTACTTC. The rearrangement joins TRBV12-3 or TRBV12-4 to TRBJ2-5, with 7 positions matching TRBD1. The CDR3 has 15 amino acids. Germline trimming cut 6 bases from V and 5 bases from J; bases unmatched to any gene: 12.

This clonotype has at least ten counts. The rearrangement uses TRBV29-1 and TRBJ2-7, with 7 nucleotides matching TRBD1. V gave up 4 bases and J gave up 6 bases; unmatched junction bases: 3. The CDR3 is 11 amino acids. Germline loops: CDR1 SQVTM, CDR2 ANQGSEA. CDR3 sequence reads: CSVGRDSEQYF. The CDR3 DNA follows: TGCAGCGTTGGCAGGGACAGCGAGCAGTACTTC.

V is TRBV6-5 and J is TRBJ1-1, with 8 bases that match TRBD1. The CDR3 sequence is 13 residues long. CDR1 is MNHEY, CDR2 SVGAGI, per germline. V dropped 5 bases and J dropped 5; count of bases not matched to a gene: 4. The DNA for the CDR3 is TGTGCCAGCAGTAACAGGGGGAAGACTGAAGCTTTCTTT. It translates to CASSNRGKTEAFF.

V usage is TRBV12-3 or TRBV12-4 and J usage is TRBJ2-1; TRBD2 matches at 10 bases. The junction had 5 bases not matched to a gene; V was cut back by 6 bases and J by 0 bases. CDR3 length: 16 amino acids. The DNA for the CDR3 is TGTGCCAGCAGCGGTAGCGGGGGGAGCTCCTACAATGAGCAGTTCTTC. Protein sequence: CASSGSGGSSYNEQFF.

There are many counts of this clonotype. The genes are TRBV15 and TRBJ2-5; TRBD1 agrees at 9 bases. The DNA end favors TRBJ2-4, so the J call may be wrong. Germline V gene data show CDR1 as LNHNV and CDR2 as YYDKDF (reference sequence). The CDR3 is made up of 14 amino acids. CDR3 nucleotides: TGTGCCACCAGCGGGGGTACAGGGGGCAGCATTCAGTACTTC. Translating gives CATSGGTGGSIQYF.

This clonotype was seen repeatedly, ten times or more. The chain is built from TRBV28 and TRBJ1-2; possibly TRBD1 for D (5 bases). Trimming removed 4 bases from V and 2 bases from J, with 14 bases in between. Germline assignment: CDR1 MDHEN and CDR2 SYDVKM. The CDR3 has 15 amino acids. This CDR3 reads CASSSTTEYNYGYTF. The DNA of the CDR3 is TGTGCCAGCAGTTCGACGACAGAGTACAACTATGGCTACACCTTC.

At least ten counts were recorded for this clonotype. This chain connects TRBV5-6 to TRBJ1-5; TRBD1 matches at 8 bases. The CDR3 has 13 residues. The germline V gene encodes CDR1 SGHDT and CDR2 YYEEEE. The ends lost 1 base at V and 6 bases at J; junction bases unmatched: 0. CDR3 region: CASSLQGAQPQHF. In DNA form, the CDR3 reads TGTGCCAGCAGCTTGCAGGGGGCTCAGCCCCAGCATTTT.

V is TRBV7-8 and J is TRBJ2-5; perhaps D is TRBD1 or TRBD2 (5 bases each). Germline lookup yields CDR1 SGHVS and CDR2 FQNEAQ. There are 14 residues in the CDR3. The germline V and J ends were trimmed by 1 base and 4 bases, with 10 bases remaining between them. DNA for the CDR3: TGTGCCAGCAGCTTAGTGGGGGAGCCAGAGACCCAGTACTTC. It encodes CASSLVGEPETQYF.

The chain recombines TRBV24-1 with TRBJ2-4; D remains unclear. CDR1 and CDR2 from the germline V gene are KGHDR and SFDVKD. V lost 6 bases, J lost 7 bases, and 6 bases lay in between. This CDR3 contains 11 residues. The CDR3 DNA sequence: TGTGCCACCAGTTCTGGGAACATTCAGTACTTC. Translated: CATSSGNIQYF.